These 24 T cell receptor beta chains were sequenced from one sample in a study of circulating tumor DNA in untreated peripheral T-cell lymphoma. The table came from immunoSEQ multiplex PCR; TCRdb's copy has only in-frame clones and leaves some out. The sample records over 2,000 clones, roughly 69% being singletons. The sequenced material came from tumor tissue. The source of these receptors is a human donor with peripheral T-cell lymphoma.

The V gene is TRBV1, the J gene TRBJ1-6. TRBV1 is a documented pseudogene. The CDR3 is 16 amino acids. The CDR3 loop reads CASSQDRGQGGSPLHF. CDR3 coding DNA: TGCGCCAGCAGCCAAGATCGGGGGCAGGGTGGTTCACCCCTCCACTTT.

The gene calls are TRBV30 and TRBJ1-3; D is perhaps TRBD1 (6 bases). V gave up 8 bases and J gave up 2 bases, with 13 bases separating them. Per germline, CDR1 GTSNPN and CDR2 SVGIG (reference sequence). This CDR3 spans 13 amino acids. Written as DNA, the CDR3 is TGTGCCCGCCAGGGGACCCCTGGAAACACCATATATTTT. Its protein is CARQGTPGNTIYF.

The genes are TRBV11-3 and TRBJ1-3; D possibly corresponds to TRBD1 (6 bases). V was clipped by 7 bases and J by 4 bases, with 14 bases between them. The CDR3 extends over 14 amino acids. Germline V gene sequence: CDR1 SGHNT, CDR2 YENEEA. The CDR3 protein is CASNRGGRGNTIYF. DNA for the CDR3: TGTGCCAGCAATCGCGGGGGGCGGGGAAACACCATATATTTT.

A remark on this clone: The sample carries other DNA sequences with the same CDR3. CDR3 sequence (DNA): TGCAGCGTCCACACTGGGGCAGGGGGCGCCGGAGAACTGTTTTTT. Protein: CSVHTGAGGAGELFF. The chain employs TRBV29-1 and TRBJ2-2, with 8 bases fitting TRBD1. With V trimmed by 6 bases and J by 14 bases, 20 bases remained unmatched. This CDR3 is built from 15 residues. CDR1 is SQVTM and CDR2 is ANQGSEA in the germline V gene.

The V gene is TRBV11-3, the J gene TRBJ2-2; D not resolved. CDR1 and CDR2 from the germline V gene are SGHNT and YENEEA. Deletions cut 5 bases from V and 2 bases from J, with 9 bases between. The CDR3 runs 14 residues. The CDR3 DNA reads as TGTGCCAGCAGCCCCCCCGACAACACCGGGGAGCTGTTTTTT. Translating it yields CASSPPDNTGELFF.

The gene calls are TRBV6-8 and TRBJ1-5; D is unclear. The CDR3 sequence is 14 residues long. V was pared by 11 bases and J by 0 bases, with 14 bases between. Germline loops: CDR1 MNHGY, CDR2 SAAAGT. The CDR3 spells CAPSPGDSNQPQHF. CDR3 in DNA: TGTGCCCCCTCCCCCGGGGATAGCAATCAGCCCCAGCATTTT.

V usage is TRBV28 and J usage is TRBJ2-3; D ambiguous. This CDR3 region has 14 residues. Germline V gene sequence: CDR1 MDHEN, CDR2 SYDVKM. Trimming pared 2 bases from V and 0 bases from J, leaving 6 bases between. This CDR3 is CASSLSRSTDTQYF. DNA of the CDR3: TGTGCCAGCAGTTTAAGCCGTAGCACAGATACGCAGTATTTT.

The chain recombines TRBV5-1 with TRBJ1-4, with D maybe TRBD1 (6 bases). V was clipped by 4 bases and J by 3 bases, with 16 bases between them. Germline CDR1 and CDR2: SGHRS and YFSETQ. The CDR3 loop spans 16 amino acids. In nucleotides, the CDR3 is TGCGCCAGCAGCCTCGACATTACAGGGTCTAATGAAAAACTGTTTTTT. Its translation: CASSLDITGSNEKLFF.

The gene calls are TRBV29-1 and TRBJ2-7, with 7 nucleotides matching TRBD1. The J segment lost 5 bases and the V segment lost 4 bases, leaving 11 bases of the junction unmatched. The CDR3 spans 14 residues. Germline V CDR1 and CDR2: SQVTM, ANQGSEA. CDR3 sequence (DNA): TGCAGCGTTGGTTCAGGACAGGTTGCCCACGAGCAGTACTTC. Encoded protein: CSVGSGQVAHEQYF.

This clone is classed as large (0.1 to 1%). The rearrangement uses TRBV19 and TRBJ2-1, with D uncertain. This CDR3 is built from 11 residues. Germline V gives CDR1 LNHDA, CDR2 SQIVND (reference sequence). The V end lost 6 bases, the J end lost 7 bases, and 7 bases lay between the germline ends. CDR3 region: CASSRANEQFF. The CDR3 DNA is TGTGCCAGTAGCAGAGCAAATGAGCAGTTCTTC.

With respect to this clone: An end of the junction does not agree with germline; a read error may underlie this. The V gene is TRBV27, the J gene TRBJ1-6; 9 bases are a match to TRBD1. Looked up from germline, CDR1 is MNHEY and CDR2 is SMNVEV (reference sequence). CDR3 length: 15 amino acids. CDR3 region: CASSLRGQGNSPLYF. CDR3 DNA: TGTGCCAGCAGTTTAAGGGGACAGGGTAATTCACCCCTCTACTTT.

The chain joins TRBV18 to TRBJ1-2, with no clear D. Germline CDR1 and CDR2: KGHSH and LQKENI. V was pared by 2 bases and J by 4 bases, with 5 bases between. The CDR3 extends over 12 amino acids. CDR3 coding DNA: TGTGCCAGCTCACCAGGGCTCTATGGCTACACCTTC. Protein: CASSPGLYGYTF.

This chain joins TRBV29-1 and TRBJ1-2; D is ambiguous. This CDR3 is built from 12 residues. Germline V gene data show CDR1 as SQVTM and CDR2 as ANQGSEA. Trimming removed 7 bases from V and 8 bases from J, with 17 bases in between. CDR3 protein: CSAEWGSVGYTF. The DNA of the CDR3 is TGCAGCGCCGAGTGGGGTTCGGTCGGCTACACCTTC.

CDR3 DNA sequence: TGTGCCAGCAGCCCACGGCCTACAGGGGCGGATGGCTACACCTTC. It codes for CASSPRPTGADGYTF. The V gene is TRBV6-8, the J gene TRBJ1-2, with TRBD1 identical over 7 bases. CDR1 is MNHGY and CDR2 is SAAAGT in the germline V gene. V was pared by 6 bases and J by 6 bases, with 13 bases of the junction left unmatched. This CDR3 comprises 15 residues.

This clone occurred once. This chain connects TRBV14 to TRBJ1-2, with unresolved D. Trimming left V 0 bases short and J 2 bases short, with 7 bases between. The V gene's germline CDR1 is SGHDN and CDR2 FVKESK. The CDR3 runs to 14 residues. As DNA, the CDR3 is TGTGCCAGCAGCCAAGATTTGGGGAACTATGGCTACACCTTC. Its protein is CASSQDLGNYGYTF.

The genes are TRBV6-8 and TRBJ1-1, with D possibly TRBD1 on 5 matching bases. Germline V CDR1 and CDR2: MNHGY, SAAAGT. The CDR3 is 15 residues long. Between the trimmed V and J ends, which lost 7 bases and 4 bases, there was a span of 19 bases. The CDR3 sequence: CASTLRNPGSTEAFF. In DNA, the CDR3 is TGTGCCAGCACCCTAAGAAACCCAGGGAGCACTGAAGCTTTCTTT.

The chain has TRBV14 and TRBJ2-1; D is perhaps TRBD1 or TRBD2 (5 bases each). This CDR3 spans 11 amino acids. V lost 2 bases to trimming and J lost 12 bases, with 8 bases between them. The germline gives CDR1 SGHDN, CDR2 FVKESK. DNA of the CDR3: TGTGCCAGCAGCCAATTTGGGGGGCAGTTCTTC. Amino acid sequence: CASSQFGGQFF.

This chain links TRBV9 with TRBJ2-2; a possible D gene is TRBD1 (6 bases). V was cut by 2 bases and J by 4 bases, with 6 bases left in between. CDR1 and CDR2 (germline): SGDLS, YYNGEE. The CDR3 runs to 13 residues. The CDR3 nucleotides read TGTGCCAGCAGCGTCAGGGGCACCGGGGAGCTGTTTTTT. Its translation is CASSVRGTGELFF.

CDR3 bases: TGTGCCAGTAGTCCCCAGACAGGGGCCGCCTACGAGCAGTACTTC. Its protein product is CASSPQTGAAYEQYF. The chain couples TRBV19 to TRBJ2-7; 8 bases line up with TRBD1. This CDR3 spans 15 amino acids. The ends lost 5 bases at V and 2 bases at J; junction bases unmatched: 8. Germline V gives CDR1 LNHDA, CDR2 SQIVND (reference sequence).

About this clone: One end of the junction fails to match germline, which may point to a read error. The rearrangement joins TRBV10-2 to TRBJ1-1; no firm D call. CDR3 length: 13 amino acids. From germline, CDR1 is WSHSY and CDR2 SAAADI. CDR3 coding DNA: TGCGCCACGAGTAGAAGCTTGAACACTGAAGTTTTCTTT. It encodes CATSRSLNTEVFF.

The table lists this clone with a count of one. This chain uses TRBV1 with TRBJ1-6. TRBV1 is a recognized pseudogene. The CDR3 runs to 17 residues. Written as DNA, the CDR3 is TGCGCCAGCAGCCCGGGACGCCCAGTGAGGAGAAATTCACCCCTCCACTTT. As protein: CASSPGRPVRRNSPLHF.

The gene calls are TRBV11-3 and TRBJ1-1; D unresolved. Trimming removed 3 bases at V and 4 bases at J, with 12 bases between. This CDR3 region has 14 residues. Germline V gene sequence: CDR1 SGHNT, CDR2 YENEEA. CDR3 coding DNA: TGTGCCAGCAGCTTGGATGCGGGGAGCACTGAAGCTTTCTTT. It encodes CASSLDAGSTEAFF.

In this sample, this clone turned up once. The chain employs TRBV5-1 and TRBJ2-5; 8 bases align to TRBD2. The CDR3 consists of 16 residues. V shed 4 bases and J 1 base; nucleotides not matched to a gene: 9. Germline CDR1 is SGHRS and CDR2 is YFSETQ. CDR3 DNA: TGCGCCAGCAGCCCCAGACCCGGGGGGGGCCAAGAGACCCAGTACTTC. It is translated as CASSPRPGGGQETQYF.

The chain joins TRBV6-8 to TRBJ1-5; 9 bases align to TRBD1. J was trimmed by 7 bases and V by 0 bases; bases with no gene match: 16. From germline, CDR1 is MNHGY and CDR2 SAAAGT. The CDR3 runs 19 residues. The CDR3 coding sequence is TGTGCCAGCAGTTACTCGATCCCCAACTTAACAGGGGGCTGGCAGCCCCAGCATTTT. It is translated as CASSYSIPNLTGGWQPQHF.